This entry lists 24 T cell receptor beta chains sequenced from one sample in a study of blood T cell repertoires in COVID-19 (dated by TCRdb to 2020 to 2021). Receptor amplification or capture employed the immunoSEQ multiplex PCR assay. TCRdb holds this immuneACCESS table with in-frame rearrangements only. Some clones are missing; in checked studies, unresolved V genes explain under half, and the rest has no known cause. Present in this sample are about 46,000 clones, around 87% of which were seen just once. About 16% of the sample is in the top ten clones. Sequencing input: peripheral blood. These receptors were collected from a human donor in a cohort sampled during active COVID-19.

The J gene is TRBJ2-7, the V gene TRBV6-5; a possible D gene is TRBD1 (6 bases). Germline V lookup: CDR1 MNHEY, CDR2 SVGAGI. This CDR3 contains 13 residues. V was cut by 8 bases and J by 5 bases, with 16 bases left in between. The CDR3 nucleotides are TGTGCCAGCGAGGGATACAGGGCCCACGAGCAGTACTTC. Its translation: CASEGYRAHEQYF.

This sequence joins TRBV6-5 and TRBJ1-1; a weak D match, TRBD1 (5 bases). This CDR3 contains 14 residues. Germline CDR1 reads MNHEY; CDR2 reads SVGAGI. The V end lost 0 bases, the J end lost 3 bases, and 8 bases lay between the germline ends. The CDR3: CASSYSARDTEAFF. The CDR3 DNA reads TGTGCCAGCAGTTACTCGGCCAGGGACACTGAAGCTTTCTTT.

Only one count was recorded for this clone. The chain joins TRBV4-1 to TRBJ1-3; tentatively, D is TRBD1 (5 bases). Trimming left V 1 base short and J 0 bases short, with 13 bases between. The CDR3 covers 17 residues. Germline V gene sequence: CDR1 MGHRA, CDR2 YSYEKL. Here the CDR3 reads CASSQAGNPRSGNTIYF. CDR3 bases: TGCGCCAGCAGCCAAGCAGGGAATCCCCGCTCTGGAAACACCATATATTTT.

The chain uses TRBV2 and TRBJ2-1; 10 positions agree with TRBD2. Germline V gives CDR1 SNHLY, CDR2 FYNNEI. J gave up 7 bases and V 2 bases, and 5 bases lay outside the gene matches. This CDR3 contains 15 residues. The CDR3 region is CASSESGGAANEQFF. The CDR3 bases are TGTGCCAGCAGTGAAAGCGGGGGGGCGGCGAATGAGCAGTTCTTC.

The gene calls are TRBV7-9 and TRBJ1-2, with TRBD1 as a possible D gene (6 bases). The CDR3 sequence is 12 residues long. V dropped 5 bases and J dropped 6 bases, with 10 bases sitting between them. Germline V CDR1 and CDR2: SEHNR, FQNEAQ (reference sequence). As DNA, the CDR3 is TGTGCCAGCAGCACTAGGGGGAATGGCTACACCTTC. Its protein is CASSTRGNGYTF. Using reference TRBV7-9 and TRBJ1-2 for the parts outside the CDR3, the full variable domain is DTGVSQNPRHKITKRGQNVTFRCDPISEHNRLYWYRQTLGQGPEFLTYFQNEAQLEKSRLLSDRFSAERPKGSFSTLEIQRTEQGDSAMYLCASSTRGNGYTFGSGTRLTVV.

The V call is TRBV9, the J call TRBJ2-1, with 9 bases matching TRBD2. From germline, CDR1 is SGDLS and CDR2 YYNGEE. The length of the CDR3 is 14 residues. After removal of 7 bases from V and 5 bases from J, the junction contained 7 bases not matched to a gene. CDR3 sequence: CASGIPSGNNEQFF. The DNA for the CDR3 is TGTGCCAGCGGGATACCTAGCGGGAACAATGAGCAGTTCTTC.

In its sample, this clone was seen once. This chain uses TRBV30 with TRBJ2-3, with D perhaps TRBD2 (6 bases). Trimming removed 2 bases at V and 5 bases at J, with 8 bases between. Germline CDR1 is GTSNPN and CDR2 is SVGIG (reference sequence). The CDR3 has 12 residues. The CDR3 reads CAWSTGVDTQYF. For the CDR3, the DNA is TGTGCCTGGAGTACGGGAGTAGATACGCAGTATTTT. Full variable domain (rest looked up from reference TRBV30 and TRBJ2-3): SQTIHQWPATLVQPVGSPLSLECTVEGTSNPNLYWYRQAAGRGLQLLFYSVGIGQISSEVPQNLSASRPQDRQFILSSKKLLLSDSGFYLCAWSTGVDTQYFGPGTRLTVL.

CDR3 sequence reads: CSVTGLAKNIQYF. The CDR3 DNA reads as TGCAGCGTTACGGGACTTGCCAAAAACATTCAGTACTTC. V is TRBV29-1 and J is TRBJ2-4; TRBD2 might be the D (6 bases). The CDR3 is 13 amino acids. CDR1 is SQVTM, CDR2 ANQGSEA, per germline. V lost 5 bases, J lost 1 base, and 9 bases lay in between.

The chain couples TRBV3-1 (or the pseudogene TRBV3-2) to TRBJ1-1, with D tentatively TRBD1 (6 bases). CDR3 size: 14 residues. V lost 4 bases, J lost 6 bases, and 15 bases lay in between. CDR1 LGHDT and CDR2 YNNKEL come from the germline V gene (reference sequence). This CDR3 is CASSRGGLAAEAFF. The DNA for the CDR3 is TGTGCCAGCAGCCGCGGGGGGCTAGCAGCTGAAGCTTTCTTT.

This rearrangement joins TRBV9 to TRBJ2-1, with D possibly TRBD2 on 6 matching bases. This CDR3 has 14 residues. Germline values: CDR1 SGDLS, CDR2 YYNGEE. V was clipped by 0 bases and J by 6 bases, with 10 bases between them. Here the CDR3 reads CASSVEEGANEQFF. Written as DNA, the CDR3 is TGTGCCAGCAGCGTAGAGGAGGGAGCCAATGAGCAGTTCTTC.

The V gene is TRBV7-2, the J gene TRBJ2-7, with TRBD1 matching over 9 bases. CDR3 length: 15 amino acids. In germline, CDR1 is SGHTA, CDR2 FQGNSA. V lost 5 bases, J lost 5 bases, and 10 bases stayed unmatched. CDR3 nucleotide sequence: TGTGCCAGCAGCGCCGACCGGGACAGGGTAAACGAGCAGTACTTC. Protein sequence: CASSADRDRVNEQYF.

This clone was picked up one time. The chain combines TRBV30 with TRBJ2-6, with 7 bases identical to TRBD1. Trimming took 7 bases from V and 2 from J; bases not matched to a gene: 5. In germline, CDR1 is GTSNPN, CDR2 SVGIG (reference sequence). The length of the CDR3 is 14 residues. This CDR3 is CASAQGAGANVLTF. DNA for the CDR3: TGTGCCTCCGCCCAGGGGGCTGGGGCCAACGTCCTGACTTTC.

The chain links TRBV6-5 to TRBJ2-3; 11 bases agree with TRBD2. The junction had 8 bases not matched to a gene; V was cut back by 6 bases and J by 6 bases. The CDR3 is 15 amino acids. Germline values: CDR1 MNHEY, CDR2 SVGAGI. The DNA for the CDR3 is TGTGCCAGCAGAAGTAGCGGGGGGGGCGGGGATACGCAGTATTTT. Amino acid sequence: CASRSSGGGGDTQYF.

J is TRBJ2-5 and V is TRBV20-1; perhaps TRBD1 as D (6 bases). V was clipped by 6 bases and J by 2 bases, with 7 bases between them. CDR3 length equals 11 residues. Germline V gene lookup returns CDR1 DFQATT and CDR2 SNEGSKA (reference sequence). The CDR3 loop is CSAGQQETQYF. The CDR3 DNA follows: TGCAGTGCAGGACAGCAAGAGACCCAGTACTTC.

The rearrangement joins TRBV25-1 to TRBJ2-1; 9 positions agree with TRBD2. The trim removed 3 bases at V and 0 bases at J, leaving 3 bases unmatched. The V gene's germline CDR1 is MGHDK and CDR2 SYGVNS. The CDR3 consists of 16 residues. The CDR3 spells CASSDSSGISYNEQFF. Written as DNA, the CDR3 is TGTGCCAGCAGTGATTCTAGCGGGATCTCCTACAATGAGCAGTTCTTC.

This clone was detected once. V is TRBV6-2 or TRBV6-3 and J is TRBJ2-1; TRBD2 matches at 14 bases. Germline lookup yields CDR1 MNHEY and CDR2 SVGEGT. The CDR3 covers 16 residues. V trimming: 2 bases; J trimming: 6 bases; junction bases outside the gene matches: 3. The DNA of the CDR3 is TGTGCCAGCAGTTACCCCGGGACTAGCGGGGGCAATGAGCAGTTCTTC. Protein product: CASSYPGTSGGNEQFF.

The chain employs TRBV19 and TRBJ1-1; the match to TRBD1 covers 9 bases. CDR1 LNHDA and CDR2 SQIVND come from the germline V gene (reference sequence). This CDR3 region has 16 residues. The J segment lost 3 bases and the V segment lost 6 bases, leaving 11 bases of the junction unmatched. Here the CDR3 reads CASRTIQGAGDTEAFF. CDR3 nucleotide sequence: TGTGCCAGTAGGACAATACAGGGGGCAGGGGACACTGAAGCTTTCTTT.

J is TRBJ2-7 and V is TRBV5-1; 7 bases agree with TRBD2. Unmatched junction bases numbered 8, after V lost 3 bases and J lost 2 bases. Per germline, CDR1 SGHRS and CDR2 YFSETQ. This CDR3 contains 15 residues. The CDR3 loop is CASSWFLAVAYEQYF. In DNA, the CDR3 is TGCGCCAGCAGCTGGTTCCTAGCGGTAGCCTACGAGCAGTACTTC. Drawing the rest from reference TRBV5-1 and TRBJ2-7, the complete variable domain is KAGVTQTPRYLIKTRGQQVTLSCSPISGHRSVSWYQQTPGQGLQFLFEYFSETQRNKGNFPGRFSGRQFSNSRSEMNVSTLELGDSALYLCASSWFLAVAYEQYFGPGTRLTVT.

The chain employs TRBV5-1 and TRBJ2-5; D unresolved. Trimming took off 1 base at V and 3 bases at J, with 7 bases between the two ends. The CDR3 covers 13 residues. Germline loops: CDR1 SGHRS, CDR2 YFSETQ. The CDR3 nucleotides are TGCGCCAGCAGCTTGAATCCAGAAGAGACCCAGTACTTC. Translation: CASSLNPEETQYF.

In its sample, this clone was seen a few times. This sequence joins TRBV25-1 and TRBJ2-7; D may be TRBD2 (5 bases). The CDR3 has 17 residues. V gave up 6 bases and J gave up 2 bases, with 23 bases separating them. Germline V CDR1 and CDR2: MGHDK, SYGVNS. CDR3 in DNA: TGTGCCAGCAGCAAAAGTACCCTATCCGCGGGCACCTACGAGCAGTACTTC. Its protein product is CASSKSTLSAGTYEQYF.

This chain links TRBV7-9 with TRBJ2-3; 10 bases are shared with TRBD2. The germline CDR1 and CDR2 sequences are SEHNR and FQNEAQ (reference sequence). The J segment lost 4 bases and the V segment lost 2 bases, leaving 6 bases of the junction unmatched. The CDR3 length is 16 residues. CDR3 in DNA: TGTGCCAGCAGCTTACTGGGACTAGCGACCTCAGATACGCAGTATTTT. Protein product: CASSLLGLATSDTQYF.

The chain employs TRBV5-1 and TRBJ2-7; D is perhaps TRBD2 (7 bases). Germline assignment: CDR1 SGHRS and CDR2 YFSETQ. V dropped 3 bases and J dropped 3 bases, with 19 bases sitting between them. This CDR3 is built from 16 residues. The CDR3: CASSYPAGALIYEQYF. CDR3 nucleotides: TGCGCCAGCAGCTACCCCGCGGGGGCTCTTATCTACGAGCAGTACTTC. The entire variable domain, with the rest obtained from reference TRBV5-1 and TRBJ2-7, is as follows: KAGVTQTPRYLIKTRGQQVTLSCSPISGHRSVSWYQQTPGQGLQFLFEYFSETQRNKGNFPGRFSGRQFSNSRSEMNVSTLELGDSALYLCASSYPAGALIYEQYFGPGTRLTVT.

The chain couples TRBV23-1 to TRBJ2-7; the match to TRBD1 covers 7 bases. TRBV23-1 qualifies as an ORF whose function is uncertain. V was pared by 2 bases and J by 1 base, with 11 bases of the junction left unmatched. The CDR3 runs 17 residues. CDR3 region: CASSQSPGQRNSYEQYF. Here the CDR3 DNA reads TGCGCCAGCAGTCAAAGCCCGGGACAGCGTAATTCCTACGAGCAGTACTTC.

This clone occurred once. The V call is TRBV4-2, the J call TRBJ2-7; TRBD1 is a possible D gene (6 bases). The V gene lost 0 bases and the J gene lost 2 bases, with 11 bases spanning the gap. The CDR3 runs to 15 residues. In germline, CDR1 is LGHNA, CDR2 YNFKEQ. The CDR3 loop reads CASSQETGLTYEQYF. The CDR3 bases are TGTGCCAGCAGCCAAGAAACAGGGCTTACCTACGAGCAGTACTTC.